Shown below are 27 T cell receptor beta chains from a single sample sequenced in a study of shared clonotypes between healthy human individuals (TCRdb year 2020). Libraries were built with the immunoSEQ multiplex PCR assay. TCRdb stores this immuneACCESS table with in-frame sequences only. Part of the clones is absent; in the studies checked, under half of the shortfall reflects unresolved V genes, and no reason is known for the rest. The sample yields about 340,000 clones; around four fifths were counted once. About 10% of the sample is held by the ten biggest clonotypes. The sequenced material came from memory CD4+ T cells sorted from blood. What the cell subset or site label conveys for this sample: CD45RA-negative fraction. These receptors originate from a young man in good health.

Written as DNA, the CDR3 is TGTGCCAGCAGCGGGTCACCGGGCCGCCGGTTCTTC. Translated: CASSGSPGRRFF. This rearrangement joins TRBV9 to TRBJ2-1; D gene ambiguous. V dropped 3 bases and J dropped 15 bases, with 16 bases sitting between them. Germline assignment: CDR1 SGDLS and CDR2 YYNGEE. The length of the CDR3 is 12 residues.

V and J are TRBV11-2 and TRBJ2-2; D is possibly TRBD2 (6 bases). The CDR3 runs to 16 residues. Germline CDR1 is SGHAT and CDR2 is FQNNGV. The germline V and J ends were trimmed by 1 base and 0 bases, with 9 bases remaining between them. The CDR3 DNA follows: TGTGCCAGCAGCTTAGCCGGACTACCGAACACCGGGGAGCTGTTTTTT. Translated, it gives CASSLAGLPNTGELFF.

This clone has just a few counts. The chain employs TRBV7-2 and TRBJ1-3; D gene unclear. The CDR3 runs 14 residues. Trimming cost V 5 bases and J 0 bases, with 8 bases left between them. CDR1 and CDR2 from the germline V gene are SGHTA and FQGNSA. In DNA, the CDR3 is TGTGCCAGCAGCCCCCTCAGCTCTGGAAACACCATATATTTT. The encoded protein is CASSPLSSGNTIYF.

The gene calls are TRBV28 and TRBJ2-1; possibly TRBD2 for D (6 bases). Germline V CDR1 and CDR2: MDHEN, SYDVKM. Trimming shortened V by 3 bases and J by 10 bases, and 19 bases separated the two germline ends. CDR3 length: 15 amino acids. CDR3 loop: CASSLVGSGRPEQFF. DNA for the CDR3: TGTGCCAGCAGTTTGGTCGGTAGCGGCAGGCCCGAGCAGTTCTTC.

The chain combines TRBV6-5 with TRBJ1-5, with a possible D match to TRBD1 (5 bases). CDR3 length equals 14 residues. Germline-derived CDR1 and CDR2 are MNHEY and SVGAGI. V lost 6 bases and J 4 bases, leaving 13 bases between the germline ends. This CDR3 is CASRYGGPNQPQHF. The CDR3 nucleotides read TGTGCCAGCAGATACGGGGGACCTAATCAGCCCCAGCATTTT.

The V call is TRBV7-8, the J call TRBJ2-5; TRBD2 matches at 7 bases. The germline V gene encodes CDR1 SGHVS and CDR2 FQNEAQ. The CDR3 consists of 16 residues. J gave up 6 bases and V 6 bases, and 16 bases lay outside the gene matches. The CDR3 spells CASSAEVGGRLKTQYF. The CDR3 region has the DNA TGTGCCAGCAGTGCCGAGGTGGGCGGGAGATTGAAGACCCAGTACTTC.

The DNA of the CDR3 is TGTGCCAGCAGCGTAGGCCCAGGGCAATATACCTACGAGCAGTACTTC. The encoded protein is CASSVGPGQYTYEQYF. The gene calls are TRBV9 and TRBJ2-7; perhaps TRBD1 as D (5 bases). The V and J ends lost 0 bases and 2 bases respectively, with 15 bases between them. Looked up from germline, CDR1 is SGDLS and CDR2 is YYNGEE. The CDR3 spans 16 residues.

The chain combines TRBV19 with TRBJ2-1; 7 bases align to TRBD2. The CDR3 length is 11 residues. V was pared by 8 bases and J by 7 bases, with 2 bases of the junction left unmatched. The V gene's germline CDR1 is LNHDA and CDR2 SQIVND (reference sequence). The CDR3 sequence: CASSGRNEQFF. The CDR3, as DNA: TGTGCCAGTTCCGGGAGGAATGAGCAGTTCTTC.

The J gene is TRBJ2-7, the V gene TRBV4-1; 8 positions match TRBD1. With V trimmed by 0 bases and J by 3 bases, 4 bases remained unmatched. This CDR3 contains 15 residues. In germline, CDR1 is MGHRA, CDR2 YSYEKL. The CDR3 protein is CASSQEEGQGYEQYF. The DNA of the CDR3 is TGCGCCAGCAGCCAAGAAGAAGGACAGGGCTACGAGCAGTACTTC.

This clone was counted a few times. The gene calls are TRBV9 and TRBJ2-1; 8 nucleotides agree with TRBD2. With 2 bases clipped from V and 4 bases from J, the junction kept 8 bases outside the gene matches. The CDR3 extends over 16 amino acids. The germline V gene has CDR1 SGDLS and CDR2 YYNGEE. In DNA form, the CDR3 reads TGTGCCAGCAGCGTCGGGGTACTAGCGGAGTACAATGAGCAGTTCTTC. As protein: CASSVGVLAEYNEQFF.

This clone is categorized as medium-sized. The rearrangement joins TRBV7-2 to TRBJ1-1; 10 bases align to TRBD1. This CDR3 has 15 amino acids. J lost 5 bases, V lost 6 bases, and 9 bases had no gene match. Germline V gives CDR1 SGHTA, CDR2 FQGNSA. As DNA, the CDR3 is TGTGCCAGCAGACCACCCGGGACAGGGGTTACTGAAGCTTTCTTT. Translation: CASRPPGTGVTEAFF.

Many counts were recorded for this clone. The chain employs TRBV7-2 and TRBJ1-2; D is uncertain. The CDR3 sequence is 14 residues long. Trimming shortened V by 5 bases and J by 8 bases, and 18 bases separated the two germline ends. Germline loops: CDR1 SGHTA, CDR2 FQGNSA. This chain's CDR3 is CASSPTGPTAGYTF. CDR3 nucleotides: TGTGCCAGCAGCCCAACCGGGCCCACTGCGGGCTACACCTTC.

This clone was seen repeatedly, ten times or more. J is TRBJ2-1 and V is TRBV29-1; the match to TRBD1 covers 9 bases. Germline V gene lookup returns CDR1 SQVTM and CDR2 ANQGSEA. The CDR3 contains 15 residues. V shed 6 bases and J 1 base; nucleotides not matched to a gene: 7. This CDR3 is CSVRQGVGSYNEQFF. CDR3 DNA: TGCAGCGTACGACAGGGGGTTGGTTCCTACAATGAGCAGTTCTTC.

This chain uses TRBV6-4 with TRBJ2-1; 12 positions match TRBD2. With V trimmed by 6 bases and J by 8 bases, 8 bases remained unmatched. The CDR3 runs to 15 residues. Germline V gene lookup returns CDR1 MRHNA and CDR2 SNTAGT. CDR3 bases: TGTGCCAGCAGACGACTAGCGGGAGCGGGGGATGAGCAGTTCTTC. Translating gives CASRRLAGAGDEQFF.

This clone was seen a handful of times. This chain connects TRBV7-9 to TRBJ2-7; D gene ambiguous. Germline loops: CDR1 SEHNR, CDR2 FQNEAQ (reference sequence). This CDR3 region has 13 residues. The V gene lost 1 base and the J gene lost 4 bases, with 8 bases spanning the gap. CDR3 loop: CASSLGIRYEQYF. CDR3 coding DNA: TGTGCCAGCAGCTTAGGAATCCGATACGAGCAGTACTTC.

The V and J genes are TRBV10-1 and TRBJ2-7, with 8 bases matching TRBD1. The CDR3 has 13 amino acids. Germline V gives CDR1 WNHNN, CDR2 SYGVQD (reference sequence). V lost 3 bases to trimming and J lost 3 bases; unmatched junction nucleotides: 1. For the CDR3, the DNA is TGCGCCAGCAGTGAACAGGGGGTCTACGAGCAGTACTTC. Translation: CASSEQGVYEQYF.

V is TRBV5-1 and J is TRBJ2-3, with D possibly matching TRBD1 (6 bases). Germline V gene sequence: CDR1 SGHRS, CDR2 YFSETQ. Trimming took 3 bases from V and 2 from J, leaving 10 bases between them. The CDR3 spans 14 residues. The CDR3 here is CASSSQGTTDTQYF. CDR3 sequence (DNA): TGCGCCAGCAGCTCCCAGGGGACCACAGATACGCAGTATTTT.

This clone was observed a single time. This chain connects TRBV2 to TRBJ2-3, with D uncertain. With 5 bases removed from V and 3 bases from J, the gap between germline ends came to 6 bases. Per germline, CDR1 SNHLY and CDR2 FYNNEI. This CDR3 region has 12 residues. The CDR3 spells CASSKGTDTQYF. The CDR3 DNA reads TGTGCCAGCAGTAAGGGAACAGATACGCAGTATTTT.

CDR3 residues: CASSQVTGLIAFF. The DNA for the CDR3 is TGCGCCAGCAGCCAAGTGACAGGGTTGATAGCTTTCTTT. V and J are TRBV4-1 and TRBJ1-1; 7 bases line up with TRBD1. With V trimmed by 1 base and J by 10 bases, 6 bases remained unmatched. The germline gives CDR1 MGHRA, CDR2 YSYEKL. The CDR3 consists of 13 residues.

The V and J genes are TRBV5-4 and TRBJ2-7, with TRBD1 matching 9 bases. Germline-derived CDR1 and CDR2 are SGHNT and YYREEE (reference sequence). The CDR3 is made up of 16 amino acids. V shed 4 bases, J shed 4 bases, and the junction held 12 bases outside the gene matches. The CDR3: CASSRGQGEGIYEQYF. The CDR3, as DNA: TGTGCCAGCAGCCGGGGACAGGGTGAGGGGATTTACGAGCAGTACTTC.

The J gene is TRBJ2-5, the V gene TRBV4-3; D call uncertain. Trimming took off 0 bases at V and 7 bases at J, with 18 bases between the two ends. In germline, CDR1 is LGHNA, CDR2 YSLEER. The CDR3 length is 16 residues. DNA of the CDR3: TGCGCCAGCAGCCAAGATTGGGCCATGAGGCCCGGGACCCAGTACTTC. Protein: CASSQDWAMRPGTQYF.

This chain joins TRBV6-1 and TRBJ2-5, with TRBD1 matching over 7 bases. This CDR3 has 15 amino acids. Germline CDR1 and CDR2: MNHNS and SASEGT. V lost 6 bases to trimming and J lost 5 bases; unmatched junction nucleotides: 12. The CDR3 DNA is TGTGCCAGCAGGGGACAGTCCAGCCTGCGGGAGACCCAGTACTTC. The encoded protein is CASRGQSSLRETQYF.

The chain combines TRBV21-1 with TRBJ1-4. TRBV21-1 is termed a pseudogene. There are 15 residues in the CDR3. The CDR3 DNA reads TGTGCCAGCAGACAACAGAGTCGGGGAAATGAAAAACTGTTTTTT. Residues: CASRQQSRGNEKLFF.

The rearrangement links TRBV11-2 to TRBJ2-7, with D possibly being TRBD1 (5 bases). The CDR3 consists of 13 residues. CDR1 SGHAT and CDR2 FQNNGV come from the germline V gene. V shed 1 base and J shed 4 bases, with 8 bases lying between them. Here the CDR3 reads CASSLVQGYEQYF. The CDR3 DNA reads TGTGCCAGCAGCTTAGTTCAGGGATACGAGCAGTACTTC.

The gene calls are TRBV6-5 and TRBJ2-2; TRBD2 might be the D (5 bases). Between the trimmed V and J ends, which lost 9 bases and 4 bases, there was a span of 18 bases. The CDR3 has 15 amino acids. Looked up from germline, CDR1 is MNHEY and CDR2 is SVGAGI. CDR3 coding DNA: TGTGCCAGGAAGGACTTTACTCAAACCACCGGGGAGCTGTTTTTT. Its translation is CARKDFTQTTGELFF.

The V gene is TRBV7-2, the J gene TRBJ2-7; TRBD1 is a possible D gene (6 bases). The V end was cut by 0 bases, the J end by 3 bases, with 9 bases between. The CDR3 covers 14 residues. The germline CDR1 and CDR2 sequences are SGHTA and FQGNSA. CDR3 region: CASSLASRGYEQYF. CDR3 DNA sequence: TGTGCCAGCAGCTTAGCAAGCAGGGGCTACGAGCAGTACTTC.

This clone was picked up a small number of times. V gene TRBV7-9 combines with J gene TRBJ2-5, with D possibly matching TRBD2 (6 bases). In germline, CDR1 is SEHNR, CDR2 FQNEAQ (reference sequence). This CDR3 has 15 amino acids. Trimming removed 2 bases from V and 5 bases from J, with 15 bases in between. The CDR3 bases are TGTGCCAGCAGCTTATACAGCGGGTTCAGTGAGACCCAGTACTTC. This encodes CASSLYSGFSETQYF.